One sample yielded the 8 T cell receptor beta chains listed below, sequenced in a study of T cell changes during pregnancy in multiple sclerosis. Only in-frame clones appear in the TCRdb table, and some are missing; sequencing was by immunoSEQ multiplex PCR. The sample lists 98,000 or so clones; approximately 94% were seen once. Sequences were derived from peripheral blood, sampled after pregnancy. The receptor source for this set is a female donor with multiple sclerosis, enrolled in a pregnancy study.

The chain couples TRBV13 to TRBJ1-6; 10 bases match TRBD1. The trim removed 5 bases at V and 8 bases at J, leaving 6 bases unmatched. CDR1 is PRHDT and CDR2 is FYEKMQ in the germline V gene (reference sequence). There are 15 residues in the CDR3. CDR3 coding DNA: TGTGCCAGCAGCAGCCTGGACAGGGGGGATTCACCCCTCCACTTT. This translates into CASSSLDRGDSPLHF.

The chain joins TRBV5-4 to TRBJ1-2, with D possibly being TRBD1 (6 bases). The germline V and J ends were trimmed by 0 bases and 0 bases, with 12 bases remaining between them. CDR3 length: 16 amino acids. Germline CDR1 is SGHNT and CDR2 is YYREEE (reference sequence). The CDR3 region is CASSLVSNRANYGYTF. The CDR3 DNA sequence: TGTGCCAGCAGCTTGGTTTCCAACAGGGCTAACTATGGCTACACCTTC.

The gene calls are TRBV14 and TRBJ2-5; 10 positions agree with TRBD1. This CDR3 is built from 15 residues. V lost 1 base and J lost 7; bases outside the gene matches: 6. The germline gives CDR1 SGHDN, CDR2 FVKESK. DNA of the CDR3: TGTGCCAGCAGCCAAGCTGGGACAGGGGCTAGGACCCAGTACTTC. Protein product: CASSQAGTGARTQYF. Full variable domain (missing parts from reference TRBV14 and TRBJ2-5): EAGVTQFPSHSVIEKGQTVTLRCDPISGHDNLYWYRRVMGKEIKFLLHFVKESKQDESGMPNNRFLAERTGGTYSTLKVQPAELEDSGVYFCASSQAGTGARTQYFGPGTRLLVL.

This chain links TRBV30 with TRBJ2-1; 13 bases are a match to TRBD2. V shed 3 bases and J 8 bases; nucleotides not matched to a gene: 4. This CDR3 has 14 amino acids. Germline V gene data show CDR1 as GTSNPN and CDR2 as SVGIG (reference sequence). DNA for the CDR3: TGTGCCTGGAGAGGACTAGCGGGAGTTGATGAGCAGTTCTTC. Its translation: CAWRGLAGVDEQFF.

The chain couples TRBV5-1 to TRBJ2-1; 7 positions match TRBD2. CDR3 size: 15 residues. V was clipped by 7 bases and J by 5 bases; unmatched bases: 12. In germline, CDR1 is SGHRS, CDR2 YFSETQ. The CDR3 protein is CASSPTLRGDNEQFF. As DNA, the CDR3 is TGCGCCAGCTCACCGACTCTACGGGGGGACAATGAGCAGTTCTTC.

The chain links TRBV6-4 to TRBJ1-1; the D gene is possibly TRBD1 (5 bases). CDR1 MRHNA and CDR2 SNTAGT come from the germline V gene. The CDR3 is 14 residues long. The V end was cut by 5 bases, the J end by 1 base, with 11 bases between. In nucleotides, the CDR3 is TGTGCCAGCAGTCCGTTCACAGGGAACACTGAAGCTTTCTTT. Translated: CASSPFTGNTEAFF.

This chain links TRBV19 with TRBJ2-7, with TRBD2 matching 10 bases. The CDR3 is made up of 14 amino acids. Trimming at V came to 4 bases and at J to 2 bases, leaving 2 bases not matched to a gene. The germline CDR1 and CDR2 sequences are LNHDA and SQIVND (reference sequence). CDR3 protein: CASSRSGRAYEQYF. The CDR3 DNA reads as TGTGCCAGTAGTAGAAGCGGGAGGGCCTACGAGCAGTACTTC.

The chain carries TRBV27 and TRBJ1-4, with 7 nucleotides matching TRBD1. The trim removed 5 bases at V and 3 bases at J, leaving 6 bases unmatched. The germline gives CDR1 MNHEY, CDR2 SMNVEV (reference sequence). The CDR3 is 15 residues long. CDR3 sequence reads: CASSPRQGSNEKLFF. The CDR3 DNA reads TGTGCCAGCAGTCCGCGACAGGGTTCTAATGAAAAACTGTTTTTT.